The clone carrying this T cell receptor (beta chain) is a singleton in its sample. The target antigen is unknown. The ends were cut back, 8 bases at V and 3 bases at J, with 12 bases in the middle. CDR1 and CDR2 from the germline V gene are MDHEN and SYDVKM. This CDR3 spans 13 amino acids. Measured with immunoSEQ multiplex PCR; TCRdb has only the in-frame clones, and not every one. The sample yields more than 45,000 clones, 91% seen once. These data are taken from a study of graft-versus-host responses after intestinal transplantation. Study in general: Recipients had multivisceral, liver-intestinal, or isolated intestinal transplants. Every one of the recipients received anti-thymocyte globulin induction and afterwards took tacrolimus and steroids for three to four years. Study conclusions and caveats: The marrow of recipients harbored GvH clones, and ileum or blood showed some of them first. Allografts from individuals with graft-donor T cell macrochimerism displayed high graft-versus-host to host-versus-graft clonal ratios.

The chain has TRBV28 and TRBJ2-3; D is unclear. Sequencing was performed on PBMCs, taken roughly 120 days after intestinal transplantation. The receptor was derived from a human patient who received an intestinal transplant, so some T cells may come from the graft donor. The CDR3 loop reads CASAPRPTDTQYF. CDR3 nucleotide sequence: TGTGCCAGCGCCCCGCGGCCTACAGATACGCAGTATTTT.